Listed here is a single TCR beta chain. The antigen is unknown. CDR3 regions of TCR beta were amplified from RNA transcripts. The first round was an RT-PCR with HTBI primers, and the second round was a multiplex PCR. One entry per CDR3 protein results from TCRdb running MiXCR on the multiplex PCR reads. This table has some 750,000 distinct CDR3 sequences, around 40% appearing once. The length of the CDR3 is 13 residues. Germline values: CDR1 DFQATT, CDR2 SNEGSKA (reference sequence). Clinical symptoms, serum thyroxine, TRAb, thyroid ultrasound and orbital computed tomography determined diagnosis. What supplied the PBMCs was about 9.8 ml of fresh peripheral blood. These data belong to a study of Graves' ophthalmopathy and Graves' hyperthyroidism. Study-wide findings and caveats: Ophthalmopathy progression was predicted by the model at 55% to 71% sensitivity and approximately 73% specificity. Blood shared most expanded thyroid clonotypes above 0.001 frequency.

Sequencing was done on a sample of peripheral blood. This receptor was taken from an adult man with Graves' ophthalmopathy. This chain joins TRBV20-1 and TRBJ2-7; D gene ambiguous. The CDR3 DNA reads TGCAGCTCGGGCGTACTTAATTCCTACGAGCAGTACTTC. Amino acid sequence: CSSGVLNSYEQYF.